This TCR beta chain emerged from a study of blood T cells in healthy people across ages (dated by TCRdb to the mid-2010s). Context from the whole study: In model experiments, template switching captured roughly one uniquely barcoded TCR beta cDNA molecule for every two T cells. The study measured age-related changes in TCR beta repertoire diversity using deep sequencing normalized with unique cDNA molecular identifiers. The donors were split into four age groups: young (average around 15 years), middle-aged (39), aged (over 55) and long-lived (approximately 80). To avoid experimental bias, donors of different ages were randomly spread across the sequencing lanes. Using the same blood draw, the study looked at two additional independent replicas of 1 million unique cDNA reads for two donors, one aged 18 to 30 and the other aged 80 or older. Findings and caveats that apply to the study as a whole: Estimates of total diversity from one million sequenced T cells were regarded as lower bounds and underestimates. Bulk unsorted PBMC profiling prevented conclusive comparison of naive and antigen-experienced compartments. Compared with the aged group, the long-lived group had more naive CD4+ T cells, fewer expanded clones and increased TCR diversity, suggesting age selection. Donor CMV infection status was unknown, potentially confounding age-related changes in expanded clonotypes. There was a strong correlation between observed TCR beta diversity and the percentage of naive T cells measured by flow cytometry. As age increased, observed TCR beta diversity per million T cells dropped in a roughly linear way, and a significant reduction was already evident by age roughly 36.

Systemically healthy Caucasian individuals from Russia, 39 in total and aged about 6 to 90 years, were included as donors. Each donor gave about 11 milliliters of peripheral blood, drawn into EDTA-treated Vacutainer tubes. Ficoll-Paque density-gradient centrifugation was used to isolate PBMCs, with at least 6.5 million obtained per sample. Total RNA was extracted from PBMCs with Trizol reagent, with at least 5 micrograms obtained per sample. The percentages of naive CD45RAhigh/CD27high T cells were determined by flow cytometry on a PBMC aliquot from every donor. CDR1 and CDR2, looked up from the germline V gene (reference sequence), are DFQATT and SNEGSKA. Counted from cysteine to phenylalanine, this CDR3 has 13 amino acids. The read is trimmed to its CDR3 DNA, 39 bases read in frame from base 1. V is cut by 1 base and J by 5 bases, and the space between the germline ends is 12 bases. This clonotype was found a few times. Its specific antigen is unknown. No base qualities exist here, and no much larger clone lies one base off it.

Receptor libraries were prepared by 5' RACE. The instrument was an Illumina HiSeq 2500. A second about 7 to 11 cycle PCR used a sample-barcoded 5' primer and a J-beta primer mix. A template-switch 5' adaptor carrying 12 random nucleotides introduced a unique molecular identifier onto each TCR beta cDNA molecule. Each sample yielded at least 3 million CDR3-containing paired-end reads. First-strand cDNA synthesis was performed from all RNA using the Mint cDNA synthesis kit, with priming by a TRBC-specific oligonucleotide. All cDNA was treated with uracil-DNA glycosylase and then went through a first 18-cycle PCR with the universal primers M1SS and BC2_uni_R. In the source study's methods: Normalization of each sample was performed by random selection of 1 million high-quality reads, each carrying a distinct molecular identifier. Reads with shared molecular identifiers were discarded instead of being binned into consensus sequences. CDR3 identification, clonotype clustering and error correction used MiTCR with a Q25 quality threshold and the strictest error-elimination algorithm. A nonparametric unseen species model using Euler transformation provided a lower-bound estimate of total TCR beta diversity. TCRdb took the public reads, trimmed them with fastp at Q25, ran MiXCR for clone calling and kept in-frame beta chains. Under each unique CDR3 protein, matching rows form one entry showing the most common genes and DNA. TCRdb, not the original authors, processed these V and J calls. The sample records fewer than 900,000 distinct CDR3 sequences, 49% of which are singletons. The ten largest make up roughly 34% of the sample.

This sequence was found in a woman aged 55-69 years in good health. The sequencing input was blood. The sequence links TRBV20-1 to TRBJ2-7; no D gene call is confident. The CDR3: CSARGDSPDEQYF. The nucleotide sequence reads TGCAGTGCTAGAGGGGATTCGCCCGACGAGCAGTACTTC.